This entry lists 32 T cell receptor beta chains sequenced from one sample in a study of blood T cell repertoires in COVID-19. Assay: immunoSEQ multiplex PCR; the TCRdb copy retains only in-frame clones and omits some. Among about 42,000 clones listed, approximately 88% were seen once. The sequenced sample was peripheral blood. The source is a human donor in a cohort sampled during active COVID-19.

The V call is TRBV5-1, the J call TRBJ1-5, with D unclear. The CDR3 runs to 14 residues. The ends were cut back, 3 bases at V and 7 bases at J, with 14 bases in the middle. Germline CDR1 and CDR2: SGHRS and YFSETQ. The DNA of the CDR3 is TGCGCCAGCAGCTCCTCTTCCGGCGGACAGCCCCAGCATTTT. As protein: CASSSSSGGQPQHF.

This clone was seen a handful of times. V gene TRBV7-8 combines with J gene TRBJ2-5, with 7 bases aligning to TRBD1. The CDR3 is 16 residues long. CDR1 and CDR2 from the germline V gene are SGHVS and FQNEAQ. The J segment lost 5 bases and the V segment lost 5 bases, leaving 14 bases of the junction unmatched. This CDR3 is CASSPYSRQGRETQYF. The CDR3, as DNA: TGTGCCAGCAGCCCGTACTCCCGACAGGGACGGGAGACCCAGTACTTC.

The chain couples TRBV5-1 to TRBJ1-2, with TRBD1 matching over 11 bases. The CDR3 sequence is 14 residues long. Looked up from germline, CDR1 is SGHRS and CDR2 is YFSETQ. The ends lost 4 bases at V and 7 bases at J; junction bases unmatched: 6. CDR3 DNA: TGCGCCAGCAGCGGGGACAGGGGGGCGGGTGGCTACACCTTC. Its translation is CASSGDRGAGGYTF.

The genes are TRBV29-1 and TRBJ2-2, with TRBD1 matching 8 bases. Germline assignment: CDR1 SQVTM and CDR2 ANQGSEA. The CDR3 is made up of 12 amino acids. V was clipped by 7 bases and J by 7 bases; unmatched bases: 5. In nucleotides, the CDR3 is TGCAGCGCCACAGGGGGTAGCGGGGAGCTGTTTTTT. Translating it yields CSATGGSGELFF.

The rearrangement links TRBV5-6 to TRBJ2-7; a possible D gene is TRBD2 (6 bases). Trimming took 1 base from V and 3 from J, leaving 11 bases between them. The germline gives CDR1 SGHDT, CDR2 YYEEEE. This CDR3 comprises 14 residues. DNA for the CDR3: TGTGCCAGCAGCTTGTATGGGCGGGGCTACGAGCAGTACTTC. This encodes CASSLYGRGYEQYF.

CDR3 nucleotide sequence: TGTGCCAGCAGTTTCCGCAACAGGGACGAGCAGTACTTC. Translation gives CASSFRNRDEQYF. This chain joins TRBV27 and TRBJ2-7, with D tentatively TRBD1 (6 bases). The CDR3 length is 13 residues. Germline CDR1 MNHEY, CDR2 SMNVEV (reference sequence). V lost 3 bases, J lost 5 bases, and 11 bases lay in between.

CDR3 loop: CASSQQGGFGYGYTF. CDR3 sequence (DNA): TGCGCCAGCAGCCAACAGGGGGGTTTTGGCTATGGCTACACCTTC. The rearrangement uses TRBV4-3 and TRBJ1-2, with 7 bases fitting TRBD1. Germline V gene data show CDR1 as LGHNA and CDR2 as YSLEER. V was clipped by 2 bases and J by 4 bases; unmatched bases: 7. The CDR3 is 15 amino acids.

The rearrangement links TRBV7-2 to TRBJ1-1; 8 bases map to TRBD1. CDR1 and CDR2 (germline): SGHTA, FQGNSA. The ends lost 3 bases at V and 4 bases at J; junction bases unmatched: 4. The CDR3 totals 14 residues. CDR3 in DNA: TGTGCCAGCAGCTTGACAGGGGATCCCACTGAAGCTTTCTTT. Protein sequence: CASSLTGDPTEAFF.

This CDR3 reads CSASLAGNSMQYF. The CDR3 nucleotides are TGCAGTGCTAGTTTAGCGGGAAATTCTATGCAGTATTTT. The rearrangement joins TRBV20-1 to TRBJ2-3; 8 bases are shared with TRBD2. The CDR3 is made up of 13 amino acids. CDR1 and CDR2 (germline): DFQATT, SNEGSKA (reference sequence). With 3 bases clipped from V and 11 bases from J, the junction kept 10 bases outside the gene matches.

The J gene is TRBJ1-5, the V gene TRBV10-3; 7 positions agree with TRBD1. Germline CDR1 and CDR2: ENHRY and SYGVKD. V shed 2 bases, J shed 5 bases, and the junction held 6 bases outside the gene matches. CDR3 length equals 15 residues. The CDR3 region has the DNA TGTGCCATCAGTGAGGACAGGGCAATTGATCAGCCCCAGCATTTT. Translated: CAISEDRAIDQPQHF.

This chain joins TRBV6-5 and TRBJ1-4; perhaps TRBD1 as D (5 bases). Looked up from germline, CDR1 is MNHEY and CDR2 is SVGAGI. The CDR3 totals 15 residues. The V and J ends lost 2 bases and 8 bases respectively, with 15 bases between them. The CDR3 loop is CASSYLGGPGEKLFF. In nucleotides, the CDR3 is TGTGCCAGCAGTTACCTGGGGGGACCCGGGGAAAAACTGTTTTTT.

The gene calls are TRBV5-1 and TRBJ2-1, with 7 nucleotides matching TRBD2. There are 16 residues in the CDR3. V lost 3 bases and J lost 8; bases outside the gene matches: 14. Per germline, CDR1 SGHRS and CDR2 YFSETQ. CDR3: CASSSGSGKALYEQFF. DNA of the CDR3: TGCGCCAGCAGCTCCGGAAGCGGGAAGGCTCTCTATGAGCAGTTCTTC. Complete variable domain (other parts from reference TRBV5-1 and TRBJ2-1): KAGVTQTPRYLIKTRGQQVTLSCSPISGHRSVSWYQQTPGQGLQFLFEYFSETQRNKGNFPGRFSGRQFSNSRSEMNVSTLELGDSALYLCASSSGSGKALYEQFFGPGTRLTVL.

The genes are TRBV5-4 and TRBJ1-3; no definite D call. V was cut by 2 bases and J by 4 bases, with 10 bases left in between. The CDR3 covers 14 residues. Per germline, CDR1 SGHNT and CDR2 YYREEE (reference sequence). The CDR3 reads CASSFPGRGNTIYF. The DNA for the CDR3 is TGTGCCAGCAGCTTCCCCGGGAGAGGAAACACCATATATTTT.

The chain combines TRBV9 with TRBJ2-7; tentative D call: TRBD1 (6 bases). This CDR3 is 15 amino acids long. Looked up from germline, CDR1 is SGDLS and CDR2 is YYNGEE. V gave up 4 bases and J gave up 0 bases, with 14 bases separating them. This chain's CDR3 is CASSSGHLSSYEQYF. The CDR3, as DNA: TGTGCCAGCAGCTCGGGACACCTGAGCTCCTACGAGCAGTACTTC.

The gene calls are TRBV18 and TRBJ1-5; D is ambiguous. Trimming removed 3 bases at V and 1 base at J, with 10 bases between. This CDR3 contains 15 residues. From germline, CDR1 is KGHSH and CDR2 LQKENI. The CDR3 spells CASSPSGGSNQPQHF. In nucleotides, the CDR3 is TGTGCCAGCTCACCTAGCGGAGGCAGCAATCAGCCCCAGCATTTT.

This clone was recorded only once. The V and J genes are TRBV7-9 and TRBJ1-4; 7 bases are a match to TRBD1. J lost 7 bases, V lost 2 bases, and 10 bases had no gene match. CDR1 and CDR2 (germline): SEHNR, FQNEAQ (reference sequence). The CDR3 loop spans 16 amino acids. CDR3 coding DNA: TGTGCCAGCAGCTTACAGAGAGGACAGGAAGGTGAAAAACTGTTTTTT. Translation gives CASSLQRGQEGEKLFF.

The rearrangement links TRBV30 to TRBJ1-2; no definite D call. The V gene's germline CDR1 is GTSNPN and CDR2 SVGIG (reference sequence). The CDR3 spans 12 residues. The V gene lost 0 bases and the J gene lost 7 bases, with 9 bases spanning the gap. As DNA, the CDR3 is TGTGCCTGGAGTGTAGCCGATACTGGCTACACCTTC. This encodes CAWSVADTGYTF.

This clone showed up just once. V usage is TRBV27 and J usage is TRBJ2-2; D is uncertain. This CDR3 is built from 13 residues. CDR1 and CDR2 (germline): MNHEY, SMNVEV (reference sequence). V was clipped by 3 bases and J by 6 bases, with 8 bases between them. CDR3 amino acids: CASSFPGPGELFF. For the CDR3, the DNA is TGTGCCAGCAGTTTCCCAGGCCCCGGGGAGCTGTTTTTT.

V is TRBV2 and J is TRBJ2-2, with 9 bases aligning to TRBD2. CDR1 SNHLY and CDR2 FYNNEI come from the germline V gene. Trimming cost V 8 bases and J 3 bases; bases outside gene matches: 4. The CDR3 is 14 amino acids. CDR3 in amino acids: CASDSGGYTGELFF. DNA of the CDR3: TGTGCCAGCGATAGCGGGGGATACACCGGGGAGCTGTTTTTT.

The gene calls are TRBV4-2 and TRBJ1-6; D perhaps matches TRBD1 (6 bases). Trimming took 0 bases from V and 0 from J, leaving 24 bases between them. This CDR3 has 22 amino acids. CDR1 is LGHNA, CDR2 YNFKEQ, per germline. The CDR3 is CASSQEHQLQGIFSSYNSPLHF. The CDR3 bases are TGTGCCAGCAGCCAAGAACACCAACTGCAGGGGATCTTTAGCTCCTATAATTCACCCCTCCACTTT.

The V call is TRBV3-1 (or the pseudogene TRBV3-2), the J call TRBJ2-1, with 10 bases lining up with TRBD2. The ends lost 2 bases at V and 8 bases at J; junction bases unmatched: 9. The CDR3 contains 16 residues. CDR1 LGHDT and CDR2 YNNKEL come from the germline V gene (reference sequence). The CDR3 region has the DNA TGTGCCAGCAGCCAACAACTAGCGGGGATCGGGGATGAGCAGTTCTTC. It translates to CASSQQLAGIGDEQFF.

The V gene is TRBV7-9, the J gene TRBJ1-1, with D uncertain. The CDR3 runs 14 residues. V lost 5 bases and J 3 bases, leaving 13 bases between the germline ends. The germline V gene encodes CDR1 SEHNR and CDR2 FQNEAQ (reference sequence). The CDR3 DNA reads TGTGCCAGCAGCCGCAACCGGGGTTACACTGAAGCTTTCTTT. Its translation: CASSRNRGYTEAFF.

The chain combines TRBV5-1 with TRBJ2-7; D is perhaps TRBD1 (6 bases). Per the germline V gene, CDR1 is SGHRS and CDR2 is YFSETQ. V lost 4 bases and J 5 bases, leaving 13 bases between the germline ends. The CDR3 contains 13 residues. Here the CDR3 DNA reads TGCGCCAGCAGCACCACAGGGTCAGACGAGCAGTACTTC. It yields the protein CASSTTGSDEQYF. Full variable domain (outside the CDR3, taken from reference TRBV5-1 and TRBJ2-7): KAGVTQTPRYLIKTRGQQVTLSCSPISGHRSVSWYQQTPGQGLQFLFEYFSETQRNKGNFPGRFSGRQFSNSRSEMNVSTLELGDSALYLCASSTTGSDEQYFGPGTRLTVT.

The chain joins TRBV28 to TRBJ1-1, with 7 positions matching TRBD1. V lost 4 bases to trimming and J lost 1 base; unmatched junction nucleotides: 0. The V gene's germline CDR1 is MDHEN and CDR2 SYDVKM. CDR3 length equals 13 residues. CDR3 bases: TGTGCCAGCAGTTGGACAGGGAACACTGAAGCTTTCTTT. It encodes CASSWTGNTEAFF.

In nucleotides, the CDR3 is TGTGCCAGCAGCGTAGACCCGGGACTGACGTACGAGCAGTTCTTC. Its protein is CASSVDPGLTYEQFF. The genes are TRBV9 and TRBJ2-1; possible D gene TRBD2, 6 bases. This CDR3 comprises 15 residues. Germline V gene lookup returns CDR1 SGDLS and CDR2 YYNGEE. Trimming took off 0 bases at V and 10 bases at J, with 17 bases between the two ends.

This rearrangement joins TRBV3-1 (or the pseudogene TRBV3-2) to TRBJ1-1; D not resolved. Germline V gives CDR1 LGHDT, CDR2 YNNKEL (reference sequence). The CDR3 extends over 17 amino acids. Trimming took 0 bases from V and 0 from J, leaving 14 bases between them. CDR3 in DNA: TGTGCCAGCAGCCAAGATATGGCAACAGAGATGAACACTGAAGCTTTCTTT. It yields the protein CASSQDMATEMNTEAFF.

The chain uses TRBV10-3 and TRBJ1-6; the match to TRBD1 covers 7 bases. Germline trimming cut 4 bases from V and 13 bases from J; bases unmatched to any gene: 4. The CDR3 consists of 12 residues. Looked up from germline, CDR1 is ENHRY and CDR2 is SYGVKD. The CDR3 DNA sequence: TGTGCCATCAGTGGGGGGACAGCGCCCCTCCACTTT. Translation gives CAISGGTAPLHF.

The chain has TRBV27 and TRBJ2-7, with D perhaps matching TRBD1 (6 bases). This CDR3 is 14 amino acids long. V was cut by 3 bases and J by 5 bases, with 14 bases left in between. Germline V CDR1 and CDR2: MNHEY, SMNVEV (reference sequence). This CDR3 is CASSFLNRENEQYF. The DNA of the CDR3 is TGTGCCAGCAGTTTTCTTAACAGGGAAAACGAGCAGTACTTC.

The chain has TRBV7-2 and TRBJ2-5; 13 positions agree with TRBD2. This CDR3 spans 16 amino acids. Per the germline V gene, CDR1 is SGHTA and CDR2 is FQGNSA. J gave up 7 bases and V 5 bases, and 10 bases lay outside the gene matches. CDR3 DNA sequence: TGTGCCAGCAGCGTTACACTAGCGGGGGGGCTTCGGACCCAGTACTTC. It encodes CASSVTLAGGLRTQYF.

On this clone itself: One junction end disagrees with the germline gene, perhaps due to a read error. The chain has TRBV14 and TRBJ1-1, with D possibly being TRBD1 (6 bases). Germline lookup yields CDR1 SGHDN and CDR2 FVKESK. The CDR3 extends over 14 amino acids. The CDR3 nucleotides read TGTGCCAGCAGCGAAGAACAGGGCTTCGCTGAAGCTTTCTTT. Translating it yields CASSEEQGFAEAFF.

This clone occurred once. The chain employs TRBV2 and TRBJ2-7; 9 nucleotides agree with TRBD1. Germline trimming cut 6 bases from V and 4 bases from J; bases unmatched to any gene: 7. This CDR3 comprises 14 residues. The germline CDR1 and CDR2 sequences are SNHLY and FYNNEI. The chain's CDR3 is CASRAGTGYYEQYF. DNA for the CDR3: TGTGCCAGCAGGGCCGGGACAGGGTATTACGAGCAGTACTTC. Full variable domain (missing parts from reference TRBV2 and TRBJ2-7): EPEVTQTPSHQVTQMGQEVILRCVPISNHLYFYWYRQILGQKVEFLVSFYNNEISEKSEIFDDQFSVERPDGSNFTLKIRSTKLEDSAMYFCASRAGTGYYEQYFGPGTRLTVT.

This chain joins TRBV12-3 or TRBV12-4 and TRBJ1-2; the D is unclear. The CDR3 extends over 11 amino acids. Trimming cost V 6 bases and J 5 bases, with 7 bases left between them. CDR3 sequence (DNA): TGTGCCAGCAGCCTCCAGTATGGCTACACCTTC. As protein: CASSLQYGYTF.